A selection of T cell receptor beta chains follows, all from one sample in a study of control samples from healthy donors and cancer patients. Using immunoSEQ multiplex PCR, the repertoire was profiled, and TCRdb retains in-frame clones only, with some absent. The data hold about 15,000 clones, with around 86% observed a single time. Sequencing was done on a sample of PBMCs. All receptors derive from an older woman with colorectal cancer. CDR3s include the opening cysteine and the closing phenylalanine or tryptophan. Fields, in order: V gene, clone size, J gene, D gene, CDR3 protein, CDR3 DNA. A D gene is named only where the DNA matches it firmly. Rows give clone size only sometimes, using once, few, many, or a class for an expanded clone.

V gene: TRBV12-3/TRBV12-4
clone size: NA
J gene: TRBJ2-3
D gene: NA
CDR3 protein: CASILDRTDTQYF
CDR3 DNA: TGTGCCAGCATCCTGGATCGCACAGATACGCAGTATTTT

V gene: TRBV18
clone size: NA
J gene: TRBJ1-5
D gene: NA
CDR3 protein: CASSPGRADNQPQHF
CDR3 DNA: TGTGCCAGCTCACCGGGCAGGGCAGACAATCAGCCCCAGCATTTT

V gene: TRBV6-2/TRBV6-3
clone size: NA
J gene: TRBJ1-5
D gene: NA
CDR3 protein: CASGRGNQPQHF
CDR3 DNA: TGTGCCAGCGGCCGGGGCAATCAGCCCCAGCATTTT

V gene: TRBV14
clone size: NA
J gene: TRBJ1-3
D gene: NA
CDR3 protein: CASSPLGPPSGNTIYF
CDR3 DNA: TGTGCCAGCAGCCCCCTGGGACCCCCCTCTGGAAACACCATATATTTT

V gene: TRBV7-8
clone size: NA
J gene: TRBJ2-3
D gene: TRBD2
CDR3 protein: CASSIGTSGRVLDTQYF
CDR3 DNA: TGTGCCAGCAGCATTGGGACTAGCGGGAGGGTTCTAGATACGCAGTATTTT

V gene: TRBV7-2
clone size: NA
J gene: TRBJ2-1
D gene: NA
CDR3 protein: CASSYLGGYNEQFF
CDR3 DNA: TGTGCCAGCAGCTACCTGGGGGGTTACAATGAGCAGTTCTTC

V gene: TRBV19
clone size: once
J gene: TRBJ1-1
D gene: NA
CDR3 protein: CATQYAGGLMNTEAFF
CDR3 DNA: TGTGCCACCCAATACGCGGGGGGGCTCATGAACACTGAAGCTTTCTTT

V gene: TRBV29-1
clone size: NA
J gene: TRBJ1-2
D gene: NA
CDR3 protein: CSVGQDNYGYTF
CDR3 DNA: TGCAGCGTTGGGCAGGACAACTATGGCTACACCTTC

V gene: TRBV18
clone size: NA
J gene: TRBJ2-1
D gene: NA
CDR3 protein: CASSDQLEARSSYNEQFF
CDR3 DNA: TGTGCCAGCTCAGACCAGTTGGAGGCTCGGAGCTCCTACAATGAGCAGTTCTTC

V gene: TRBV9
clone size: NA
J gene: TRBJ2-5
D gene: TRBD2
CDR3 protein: CASSVGRGQETQYF
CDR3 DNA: TGTGCCAGCAGCGTAGGGCGGGGGCAAGAGACCCAGTACTTC

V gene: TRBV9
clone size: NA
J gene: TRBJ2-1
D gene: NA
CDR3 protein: CASSPRTLLQDNEQFF
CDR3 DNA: TGTGCCAGCAGCCCGAGGACCCTCCTTCAAGACAATGAGCAGTTCTTC

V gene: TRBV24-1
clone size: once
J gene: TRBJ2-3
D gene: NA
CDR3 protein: CATSESAGGTQYF
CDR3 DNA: TGTGCCACCAGTGAGTCCGCCGGAGGTACGCAGTATTTT

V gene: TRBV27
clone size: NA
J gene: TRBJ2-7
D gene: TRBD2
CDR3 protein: CASKGYGLAGEEQYF
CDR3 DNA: TGTGCCAGCAAAGGTTATGGACTAGCGGGAGAGGAGCAGTACTTC

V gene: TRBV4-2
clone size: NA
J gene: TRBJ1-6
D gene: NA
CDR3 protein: CASSQDSQGGYYSPLHF
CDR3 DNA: TGTGCCAGCAGCCAAGATTCCCAGGGAGGGTATTATTCACCCCTCCACTTT

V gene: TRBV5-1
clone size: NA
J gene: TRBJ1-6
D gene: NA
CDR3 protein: CASSLDRGSPLHF
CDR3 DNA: TGCGCCAGCAGCTTGGATAGGGGCTCACCCCTCCACTTT

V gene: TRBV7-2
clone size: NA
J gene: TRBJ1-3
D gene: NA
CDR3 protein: CASSSGPSGNTIYF
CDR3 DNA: TGTGCCAGCAGCTCGGGACCCTCTGGAAACACCATATATTTT

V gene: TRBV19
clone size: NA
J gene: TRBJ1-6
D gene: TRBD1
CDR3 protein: CASSLWTGDSPLHF
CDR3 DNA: TGTGCCAGTTCCCTCTGGACAGGCGATTCACCCCTCCACTTT

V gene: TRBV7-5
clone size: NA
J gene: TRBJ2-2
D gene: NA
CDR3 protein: CVRSIRRDRGSNTGELFF
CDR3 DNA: TGTGTCAGAAGCATACGCCGGGACAGGGGATCGAACACCGGGGAGCTGTTTTTT

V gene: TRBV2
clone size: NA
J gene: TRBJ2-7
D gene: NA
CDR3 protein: CASSREGYEQYF
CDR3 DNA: TGTGCCAGCAGTCGCGAGGGATACGAGCAGTACTTC

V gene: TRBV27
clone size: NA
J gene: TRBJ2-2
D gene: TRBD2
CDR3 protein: CASTPGGARGELFF
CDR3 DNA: TGTGCCAGCACACCGGGGGGTGCACGGGGGGAGCTGTTTTTT

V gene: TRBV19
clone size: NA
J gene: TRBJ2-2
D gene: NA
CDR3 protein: CASSNRDSGELFF
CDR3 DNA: TGTGCCAGTAGTAACAGGGATTCTGGGGAGCTGTTTTTT

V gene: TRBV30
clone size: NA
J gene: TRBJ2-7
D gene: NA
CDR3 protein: CAWSPTVSYEQYF
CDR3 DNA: TGTGCCTGGAGCCCGACTGTTTCCTACGAGCAGTACTTC

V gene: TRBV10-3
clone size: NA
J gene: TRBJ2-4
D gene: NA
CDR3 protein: CAISDPREAKNIQYF
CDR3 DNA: TGTGCCATCAGTGACCCCCGTGAAGCCAAAAACATTCAGTACTTC

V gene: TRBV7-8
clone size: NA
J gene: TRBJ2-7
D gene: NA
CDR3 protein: CASSLARYEQYF
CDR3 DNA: TGTGCCAGCAGCTTAGCTAGGTACGAGCAGTACTTC

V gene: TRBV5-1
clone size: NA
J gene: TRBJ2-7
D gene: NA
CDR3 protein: CASSSTGAIQGRLRLAVLNEQYF
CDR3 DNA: TGCGCCAGCAGCTCCACCGGGGCCATCCAGGGAAGGTTAAGATTAGCCGTTTTAAACGAGCAGTACTTC

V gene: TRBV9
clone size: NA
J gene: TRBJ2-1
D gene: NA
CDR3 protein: CASSVAVYNEQFF
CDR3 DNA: TGTGCCAGCAGCGTCGCGGTTTACAATGAGCAGTTCTTC

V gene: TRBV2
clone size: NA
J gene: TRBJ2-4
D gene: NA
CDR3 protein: CASSEVTLAKNIQYF
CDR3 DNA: TGTGCCAGCAGTGAAGTAACCCTAGCCAAAAACATTCAGTACTTC

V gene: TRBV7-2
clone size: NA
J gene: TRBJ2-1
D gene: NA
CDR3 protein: CASSFGGNSYNEQFF
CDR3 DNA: TGTGCCAGCAGCTTCGGAGGGAACTCCTACAATGAGCAGTTCTTC

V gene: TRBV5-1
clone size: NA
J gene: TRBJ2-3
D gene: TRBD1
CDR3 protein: CASSLGQGSDTQYF
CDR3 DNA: TGCGCCAGCAGTTTGGGACAGGGGTCAGATACGCAGTATTTT

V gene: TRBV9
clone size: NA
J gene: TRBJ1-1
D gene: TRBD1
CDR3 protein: CASSAEGAWTEAFF
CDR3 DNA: TGTGCCAGCAGCGCCGAGGGGGCTTGGACTGAAGCTTTCTTT

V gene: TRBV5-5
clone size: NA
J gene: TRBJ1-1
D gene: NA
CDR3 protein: CASSLRGGGEAFF
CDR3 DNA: TGTGCCAGCAGCTTGAGAGGAGGCGGTGAAGCTTTCTTT

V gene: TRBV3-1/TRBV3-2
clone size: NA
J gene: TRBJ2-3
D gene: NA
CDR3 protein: CASSQVDGDTQYF
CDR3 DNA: TGTGCCAGCAGCCAAGTCGACGGCGATACGCAGTATTTT

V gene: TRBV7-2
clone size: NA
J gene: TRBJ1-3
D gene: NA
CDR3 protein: CASRHRDLNTIYF
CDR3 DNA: TGTGCCAGCAGGCACCGGGACCTCAACACCATATATTTT

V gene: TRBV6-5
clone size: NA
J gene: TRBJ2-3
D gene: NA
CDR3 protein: CASRGGSSTDTQYF
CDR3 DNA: TGTGCCAGCAGGGGGGGAAGCTCCACAGATACGCAGTATTTT

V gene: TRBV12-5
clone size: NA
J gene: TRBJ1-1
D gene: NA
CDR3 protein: CASGLVAGLTWTEAFF
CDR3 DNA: TGTGCTAGTGGCTTGGTGGCGGGACTCACCTGGACTGAAGCTTTCTTT

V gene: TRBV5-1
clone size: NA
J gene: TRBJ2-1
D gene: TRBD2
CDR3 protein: CASSFGLAGENEQFF
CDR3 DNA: TGCGCCAGCAGCTTCGGACTAGCGGGAGAAAATGAGCAGTTCTTC

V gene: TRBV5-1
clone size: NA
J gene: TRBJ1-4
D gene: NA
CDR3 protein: CASSVSGTSNEKLFF
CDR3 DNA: TGCGCCAGCAGCGTCTCCGGGACCTCTAATGAAAAACTGTTTTTT

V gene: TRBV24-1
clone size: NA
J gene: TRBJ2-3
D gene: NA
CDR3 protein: CATGQPDTDTQYF
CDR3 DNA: TGTGCCACGGGGCAGCCCGACACAGATACGCAGTATTTT

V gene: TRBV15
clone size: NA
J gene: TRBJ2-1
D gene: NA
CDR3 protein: CATSGSGTSSYNEQFF
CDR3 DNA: TGTGCCACCAGCGGGAGCGGGACAAGCTCCTACAATGAGCAGTTCTTC

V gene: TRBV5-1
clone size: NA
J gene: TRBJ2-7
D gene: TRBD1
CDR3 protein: CASSLGDRAKDEQYF
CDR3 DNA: TGCGCCAGCAGCTTGGGCGACAGGGCGAAGGACGAGCAGTACTTC

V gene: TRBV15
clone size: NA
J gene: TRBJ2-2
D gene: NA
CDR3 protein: CATSRDLVNTGELFF
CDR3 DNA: TGTGCCACCAGCAGAGATCTGGTGAACACCGGGGAGCTGTTTTTT

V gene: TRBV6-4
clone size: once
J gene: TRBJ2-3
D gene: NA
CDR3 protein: CASRSPSTDTQYF
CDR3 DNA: TGTGCCAGCCGCTCCCCGAGCACAGATACGCAGTATTTT

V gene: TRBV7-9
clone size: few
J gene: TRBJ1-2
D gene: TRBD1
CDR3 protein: CASSSWDRGYGYTF
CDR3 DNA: TGTGCCAGCAGCTCGTGGGACAGGGGATATGGCTACACCTTC

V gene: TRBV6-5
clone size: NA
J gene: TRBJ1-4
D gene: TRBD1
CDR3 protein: CATWDLTGVGEKLFF
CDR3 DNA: TGTGCCACCTGGGACTTAACAGGGGTCGGTGAAAAACTGTTTTTT

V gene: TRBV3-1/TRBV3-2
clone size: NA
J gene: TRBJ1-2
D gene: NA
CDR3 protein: CASSRRDGDYGYTF
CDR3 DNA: TGTGCCAGCAGCCGCCGGGACGGAGACTATGGCTACACCTTC

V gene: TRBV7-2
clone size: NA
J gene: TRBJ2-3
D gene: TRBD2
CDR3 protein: CASSPLTGGSTDTQYF
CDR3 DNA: TGTGCCAGCAGCCCTTTGACGGGGGGGAGCACAGATACGCAGTATTTT

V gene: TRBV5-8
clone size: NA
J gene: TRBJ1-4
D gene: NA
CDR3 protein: CASSLVGGRDEKLFF
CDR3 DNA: TGTGCCAGCAGCCTCGTCGGGGGAAGGGATGAAAAACTGTTTTTT

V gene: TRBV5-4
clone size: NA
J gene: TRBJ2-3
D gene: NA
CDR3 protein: CASSAGAGSTDTQYF
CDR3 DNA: TGTGCCAGCAGCGCGGGCGCGGGTAGCACAGATACGCAGTATTTT

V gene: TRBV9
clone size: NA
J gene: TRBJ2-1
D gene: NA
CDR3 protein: CASSSRTSEARNEQFF
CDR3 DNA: TGTGCCAGCAGCTCGCGGACTTCCGAGGCTCGGAATGAGCAGTTCTTC

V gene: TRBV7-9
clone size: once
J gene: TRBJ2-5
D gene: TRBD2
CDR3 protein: CASSPRGLAGEGETQYF
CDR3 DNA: TGTGCCAGCAGCCCAAGGGGACTAGCGGGAGAAGGGGAGACCCAGTACTTC

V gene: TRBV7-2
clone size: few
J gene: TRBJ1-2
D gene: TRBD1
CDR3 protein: CASRRDRRYYGYTF
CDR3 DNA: TGTGCCAGCAGACGGGACAGGAGGTACTATGGCTACACCTTC

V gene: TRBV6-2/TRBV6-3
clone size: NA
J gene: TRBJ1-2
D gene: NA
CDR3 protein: CASSYSTGRAYGYTF
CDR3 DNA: TGTGCCAGCAGTTACTCGACAGGCCGGGCCTATGGCTACACCTTC

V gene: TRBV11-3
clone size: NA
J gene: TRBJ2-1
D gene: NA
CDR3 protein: CASSLRGVPLGVSYNEQFF
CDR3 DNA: TGTGCCAGCAGCTTACGCGGGGTGCCTCTAGGAGTATCCTACAATGAGCAGTTCTTC

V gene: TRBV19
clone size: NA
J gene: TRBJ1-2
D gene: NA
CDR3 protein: CASRVGYTF
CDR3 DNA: TGTGCCAGTAGAGTAGGCTACACCTTC

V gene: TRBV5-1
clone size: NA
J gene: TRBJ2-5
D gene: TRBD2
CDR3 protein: CASSYRLAGDKETQYF
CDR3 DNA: TGCGCCAGCAGCTACCGACTAGCGGGAGATAAAGAGACCCAGTACTTC

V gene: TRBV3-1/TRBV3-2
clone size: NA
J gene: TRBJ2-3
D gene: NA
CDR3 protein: CASSPQFYRDTDTQYF
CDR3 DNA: TGTGCCAGCAGCCCCCAATTTTACAGGGACACAGATACGCAGTATTTT

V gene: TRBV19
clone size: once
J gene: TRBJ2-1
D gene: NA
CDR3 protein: CASSDGGPTGYEQFF
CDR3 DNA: TGTGCCAGTAGCGACGGGGGGCCGACGGGGTACGAGCAGTTCTTC

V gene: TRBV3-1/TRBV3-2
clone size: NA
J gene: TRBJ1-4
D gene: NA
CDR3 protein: CASNQREGQGDEKLFF
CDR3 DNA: TGTGCCAGCAACCAAAGGGAGGGGCAGGGTGATGAAAAACTGTTTTTT

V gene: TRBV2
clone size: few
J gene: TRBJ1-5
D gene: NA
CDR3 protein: CASSDGHPQPQHF
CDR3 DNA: TGTGCCAGCAGTGACGGTCATCCCCAGCCCCAGCATTTT

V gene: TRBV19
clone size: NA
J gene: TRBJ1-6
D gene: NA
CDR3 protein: CASSFRPSSASPLHF
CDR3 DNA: TGTGCCAGTAGTTTTCGGCCCTCATCGGCTTCACCCCTCCACTTT